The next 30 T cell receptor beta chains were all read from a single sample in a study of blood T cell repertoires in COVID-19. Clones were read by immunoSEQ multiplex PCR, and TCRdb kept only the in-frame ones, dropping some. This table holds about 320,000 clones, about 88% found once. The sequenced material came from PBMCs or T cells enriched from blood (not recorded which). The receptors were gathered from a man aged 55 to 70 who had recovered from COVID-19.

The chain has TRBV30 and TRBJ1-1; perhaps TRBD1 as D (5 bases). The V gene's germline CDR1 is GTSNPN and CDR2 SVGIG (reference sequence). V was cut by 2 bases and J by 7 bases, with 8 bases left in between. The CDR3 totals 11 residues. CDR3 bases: TGTGCCTGGAGTCCGGGGGGTGAAGCTTTCTTT. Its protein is CAWSPGGEAFF.

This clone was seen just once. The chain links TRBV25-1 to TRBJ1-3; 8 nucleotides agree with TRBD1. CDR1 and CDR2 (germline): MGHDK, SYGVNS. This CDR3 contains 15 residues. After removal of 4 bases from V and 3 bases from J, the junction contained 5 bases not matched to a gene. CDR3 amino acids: CASSAQGAYGNTIYF. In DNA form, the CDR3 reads TGTGCCAGCAGTGCCCAGGGGGCGTATGGAAACACCATATATTTT.

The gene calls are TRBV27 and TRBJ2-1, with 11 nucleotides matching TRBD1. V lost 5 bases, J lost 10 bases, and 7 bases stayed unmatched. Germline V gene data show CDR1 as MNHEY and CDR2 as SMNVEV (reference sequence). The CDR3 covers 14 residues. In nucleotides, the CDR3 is TGTGCCAGCAGTCCTTGGACAGGGGGCGAAGAGCAGTTCTTC. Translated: CASSPWTGGEEQFF.

CDR3 amino acids: CASSNTGSTEAFF. Written as DNA, the CDR3 is TGTGCCAGCAGTAACACAGGGAGCACTGAAGCTTTCTTT. The chain carries TRBV5-4 and TRBJ1-1; possibly TRBD1 for D (6 bases). V lost 5 bases, J lost 4 bases, and 12 bases lay in between. This CDR3 comprises 13 residues. Germline V lookup: CDR1 SGHNT, CDR2 YYREEE (reference sequence). Together with reference TRBV5-4 and TRBJ1-1, the CDR3 gives the full variable domain: ETGVTQSPTHLIKTRGQQVTLRCSSQSGHNTVSWYQQALGQGPQFIFQYYREEENGRGNFPPRFSGLQFPNYSSELNVNALELDDSALYLCASSNTGSTEAFFGQGTRLTVV.

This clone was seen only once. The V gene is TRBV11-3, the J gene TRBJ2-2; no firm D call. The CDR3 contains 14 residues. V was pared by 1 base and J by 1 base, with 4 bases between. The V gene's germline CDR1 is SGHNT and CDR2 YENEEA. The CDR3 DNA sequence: TGTGCCAGCAGCTTAGGGCAGAACACCGGGGAGCTGTTTTTT. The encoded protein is CASSLGQNTGELFF.

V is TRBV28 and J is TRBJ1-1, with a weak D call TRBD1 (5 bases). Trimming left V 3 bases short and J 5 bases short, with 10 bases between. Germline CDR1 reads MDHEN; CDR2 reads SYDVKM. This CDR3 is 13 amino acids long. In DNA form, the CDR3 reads TGTGCCAGCAGTTTGCAGGGTTGGACTGAAGCTTTCTTT. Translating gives CASSLQGWTEAFF.

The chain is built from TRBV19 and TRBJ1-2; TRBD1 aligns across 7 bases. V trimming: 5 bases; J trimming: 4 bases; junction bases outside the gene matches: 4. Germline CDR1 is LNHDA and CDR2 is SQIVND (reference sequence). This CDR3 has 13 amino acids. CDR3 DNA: TGTGCCAGTAGTCCCGGGACAGCCTATGGCTACACCTTC. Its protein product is CASSPGTAYGYTF.

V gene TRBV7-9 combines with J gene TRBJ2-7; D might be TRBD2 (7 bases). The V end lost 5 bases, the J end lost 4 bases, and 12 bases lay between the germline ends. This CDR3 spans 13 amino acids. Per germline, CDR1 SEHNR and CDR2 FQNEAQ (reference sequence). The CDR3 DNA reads TGTGCCAGCAGCGGGGGGGCGGGGTACGAGCAGTACTTC. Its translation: CASSGGAGYEQYF.

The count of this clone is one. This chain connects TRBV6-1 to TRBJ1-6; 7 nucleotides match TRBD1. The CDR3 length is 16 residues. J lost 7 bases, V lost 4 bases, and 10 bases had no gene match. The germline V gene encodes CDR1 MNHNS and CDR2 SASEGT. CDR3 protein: CASSGKGQQRNSPLHF. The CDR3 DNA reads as TGTGCCAGCAGTGGAAAGGGACAGCAGAGGAATTCACCCCTCCACTTT.

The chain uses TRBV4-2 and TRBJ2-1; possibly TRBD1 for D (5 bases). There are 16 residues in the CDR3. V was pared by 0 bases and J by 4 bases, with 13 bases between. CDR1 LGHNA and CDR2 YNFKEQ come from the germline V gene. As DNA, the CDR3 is TGTGCCAGCAGCCAAGATTGGACACGCAGTTACAATGAGCAGTTCTTC. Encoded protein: CASSQDWTRSYNEQFF.

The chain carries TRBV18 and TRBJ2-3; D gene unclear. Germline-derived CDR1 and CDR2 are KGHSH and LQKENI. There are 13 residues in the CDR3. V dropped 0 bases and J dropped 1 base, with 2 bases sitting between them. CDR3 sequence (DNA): TGTGCCAGCTCACCACCCGGCACAGATACGCAGTATTTT. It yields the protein CASSPPGTDTQYF. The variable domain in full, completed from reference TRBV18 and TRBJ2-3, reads NAGVMQNPRHLVRRRGQEARLRCSPMKGHSHVYWYRQLPEEGLKFMVYLQKENIIDESGMPKERFSAEFPKEGPSILRIQQVVRGDSAAYFCASSPPGTDTQYFGPGTRLTVL.

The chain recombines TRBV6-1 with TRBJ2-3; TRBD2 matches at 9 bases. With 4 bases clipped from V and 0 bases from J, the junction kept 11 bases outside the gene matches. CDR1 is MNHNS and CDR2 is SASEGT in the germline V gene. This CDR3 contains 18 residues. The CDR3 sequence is CASSVRKASGVSTDTQYF. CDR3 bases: TGTGCCAGCAGTGTTCGGAAGGCTAGCGGGGTTAGCACAGATACGCAGTATTTT.

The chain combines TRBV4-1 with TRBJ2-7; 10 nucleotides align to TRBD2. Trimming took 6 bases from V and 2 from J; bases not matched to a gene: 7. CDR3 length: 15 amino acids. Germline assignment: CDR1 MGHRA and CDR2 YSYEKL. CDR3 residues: CASRASSGGAYEQYF. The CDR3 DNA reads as TGCGCCAGCAGAGCCTCTAGCGGGGGAGCCTACGAGCAGTACTTC.

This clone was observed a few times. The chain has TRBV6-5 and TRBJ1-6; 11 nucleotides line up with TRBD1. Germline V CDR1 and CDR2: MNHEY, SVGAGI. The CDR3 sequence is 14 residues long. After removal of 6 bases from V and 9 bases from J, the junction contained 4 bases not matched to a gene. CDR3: CASSMDRGPSPLHF. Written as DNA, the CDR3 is TGTGCCAGCAGCATGGACAGGGGGCCTTCACCCCTCCACTTT.

CDR3 loop: CASSSRGAAGNTIYF. DNA of the CDR3: TGTGCCAGTAGTTCCCGGGGAGCGGCTGGAAACACCATATATTTT. This chain joins TRBV19 and TRBJ1-3, with D hard to call. Germline V gives CDR1 LNHDA, CDR2 SQIVND (reference sequence). This CDR3 spans 15 amino acids. Trimming stripped 5 bases from V and 2 bases from J, with 13 bases between.

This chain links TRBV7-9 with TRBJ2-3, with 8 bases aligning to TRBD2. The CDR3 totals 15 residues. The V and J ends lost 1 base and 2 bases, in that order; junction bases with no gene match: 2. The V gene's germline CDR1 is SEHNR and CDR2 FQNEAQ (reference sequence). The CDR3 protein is CASSLVLADTDTQYF. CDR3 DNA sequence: TGTGCCAGCAGCTTAGTACTAGCGGACACAGATACGCAGTATTTT.

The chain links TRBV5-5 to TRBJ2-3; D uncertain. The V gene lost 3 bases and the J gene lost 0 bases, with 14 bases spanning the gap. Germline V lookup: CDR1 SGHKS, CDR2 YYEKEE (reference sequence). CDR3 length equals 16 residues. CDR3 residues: CASSYYPHGSTDTQYF. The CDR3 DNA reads TGTGCCAGCAGCTACTATCCTCATGGGAGCACAGATACGCAGTATTTT.

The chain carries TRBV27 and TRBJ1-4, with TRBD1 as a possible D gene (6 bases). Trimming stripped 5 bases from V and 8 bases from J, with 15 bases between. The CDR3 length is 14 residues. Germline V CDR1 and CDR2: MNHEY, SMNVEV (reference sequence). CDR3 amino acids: CASSNTGSWEKLFF. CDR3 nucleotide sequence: TGTGCCAGCAGTAACACAGGGAGTTGGGAAAAACTGTTTTTT.

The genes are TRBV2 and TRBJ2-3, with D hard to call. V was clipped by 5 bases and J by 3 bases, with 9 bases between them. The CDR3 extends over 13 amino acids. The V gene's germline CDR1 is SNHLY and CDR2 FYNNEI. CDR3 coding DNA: TGTGCCAGCAGTTTAGCCGTAACAGATACGCAGTATTTT. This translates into CASSLAVTDTQYF.

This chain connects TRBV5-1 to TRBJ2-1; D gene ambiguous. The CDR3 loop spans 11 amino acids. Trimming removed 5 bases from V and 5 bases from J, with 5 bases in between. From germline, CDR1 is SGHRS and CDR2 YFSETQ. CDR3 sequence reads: CASRQDNEQFF. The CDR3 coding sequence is TGCGCCAGCAGGCAGGACAATGAGCAGTTCTTC. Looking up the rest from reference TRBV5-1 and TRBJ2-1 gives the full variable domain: KAGVTQTPRYLIKTRGQQVTLSCSPISGHRSVSWYQQTPGQGLQFLFEYFSETQRNKGNFPGRFSGRQFSNSRSEMNVSTLELGDSALYLCASRQDNEQFFGPGTRLTVL.

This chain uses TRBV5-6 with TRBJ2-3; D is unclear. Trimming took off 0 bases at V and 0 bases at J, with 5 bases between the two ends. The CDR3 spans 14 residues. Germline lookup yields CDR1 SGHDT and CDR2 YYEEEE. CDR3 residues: CASSLAFSTDTQYF. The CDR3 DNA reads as TGTGCCAGCAGCTTGGCTTTTAGCACAGATACGCAGTATTTT.

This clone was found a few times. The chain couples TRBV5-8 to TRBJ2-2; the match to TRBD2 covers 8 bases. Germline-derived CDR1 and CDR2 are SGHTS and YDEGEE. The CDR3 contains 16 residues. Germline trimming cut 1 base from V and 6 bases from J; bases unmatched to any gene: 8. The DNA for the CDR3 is TGTGCCAGCAGCTTGAGACCGGGGGGGCCAGCCGGGGAGCTGTTTTTT. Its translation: CASSLRPGGPAGELFF.

The CDR3 region is CASSQHPPSYNEQFF. In DNA, the CDR3 is TGTGCCAGCAGCCAACATCCGCCTTCCTACAATGAGCAGTTCTTC. The genes are TRBV6-2 or TRBV6-3 and TRBJ2-1; D not resolved. This CDR3 contains 15 residues. Germline V gene data show CDR1 as MNHEY and CDR2 as SVGEGT. V lost 6 bases to trimming and J lost 1 base, with 13 bases between them.

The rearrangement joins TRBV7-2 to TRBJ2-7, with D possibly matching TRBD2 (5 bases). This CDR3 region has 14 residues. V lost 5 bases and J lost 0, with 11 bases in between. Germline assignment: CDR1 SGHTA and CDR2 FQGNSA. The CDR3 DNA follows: TGTGCCAGCAGCGCCGCGGGTAGCTCCTACGAGCAGTACTTC. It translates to CASSAAGSSYEQYF.

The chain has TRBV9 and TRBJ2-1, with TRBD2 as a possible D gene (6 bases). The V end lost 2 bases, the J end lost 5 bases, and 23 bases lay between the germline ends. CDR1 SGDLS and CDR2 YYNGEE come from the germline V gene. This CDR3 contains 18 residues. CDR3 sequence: CASSVGSIPGVAHNEQFF. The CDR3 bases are TGTGCCAGCAGCGTTGGCTCCATCCCGGGGGTAGCTCACAATGAGCAGTTCTTC. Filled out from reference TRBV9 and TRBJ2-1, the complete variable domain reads DSGVTQTPKHLITATGQRVTLRCSPRSGDLSVYWYQQSLDQGLQFLIQYYNGEERAKGNILERFSAQQFPDLHSELNLSSLELGDSALYFCASSVGSIPGVAHNEQFFGPGTRLTVL.

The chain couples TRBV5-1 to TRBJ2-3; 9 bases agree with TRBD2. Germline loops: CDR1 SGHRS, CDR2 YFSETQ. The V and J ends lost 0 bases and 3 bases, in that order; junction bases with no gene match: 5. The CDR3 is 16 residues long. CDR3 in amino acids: CASSLGRGGATDTQYF. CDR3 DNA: TGCGCCAGCAGCTTGGGGCGGGGGGGCGCGACAGATACGCAGTATTTT.

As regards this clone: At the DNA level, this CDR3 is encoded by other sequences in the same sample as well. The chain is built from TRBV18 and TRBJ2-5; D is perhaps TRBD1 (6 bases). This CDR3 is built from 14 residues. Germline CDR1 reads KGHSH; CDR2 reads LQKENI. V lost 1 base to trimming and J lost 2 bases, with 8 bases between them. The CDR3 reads CASSPRGQQETQYF. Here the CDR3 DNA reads TGTGCCAGCTCACCACGAGGACAGCAAGAGACCCAGTACTTC. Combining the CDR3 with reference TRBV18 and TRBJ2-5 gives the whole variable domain NAGVMQNPRHLVRRRGQEARLRCSPMKGHSHVYWYRQLPEEGLKFMVYLQKENIIDESGMPKERFSAEFPKEGPSILRIQQVVRGDSAAYFCASSPRGQQETQYFGPGTRLLVL.

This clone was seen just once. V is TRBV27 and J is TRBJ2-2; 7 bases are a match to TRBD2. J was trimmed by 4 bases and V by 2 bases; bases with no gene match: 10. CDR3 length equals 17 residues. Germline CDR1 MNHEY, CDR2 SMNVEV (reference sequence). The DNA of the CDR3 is TGTGCCAGCAGTTTAATAAGCGGGACCCTCGGCACCGGGGAGCTGTTTTTT. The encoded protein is CASSLISGTLGTGELFF.

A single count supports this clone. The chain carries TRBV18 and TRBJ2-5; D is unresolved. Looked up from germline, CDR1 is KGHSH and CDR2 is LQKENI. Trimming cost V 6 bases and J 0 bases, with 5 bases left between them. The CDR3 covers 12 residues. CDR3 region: CASSQNQETQYF. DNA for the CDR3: TGTGCCAGCTCCCAGAACCAAGAGACCCAGTACTTC.

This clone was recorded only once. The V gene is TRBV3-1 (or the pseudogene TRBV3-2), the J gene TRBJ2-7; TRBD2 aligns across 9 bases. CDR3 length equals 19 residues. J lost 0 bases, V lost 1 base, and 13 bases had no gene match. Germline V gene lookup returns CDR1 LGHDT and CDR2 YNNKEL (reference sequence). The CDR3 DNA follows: TGTGCCAGCAGCCAAGCGCTGGGTAGCGGGAGCCTAAACTCCTACGAGCAGTACTTC. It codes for CASSQALGSGSLNSYEQYF.